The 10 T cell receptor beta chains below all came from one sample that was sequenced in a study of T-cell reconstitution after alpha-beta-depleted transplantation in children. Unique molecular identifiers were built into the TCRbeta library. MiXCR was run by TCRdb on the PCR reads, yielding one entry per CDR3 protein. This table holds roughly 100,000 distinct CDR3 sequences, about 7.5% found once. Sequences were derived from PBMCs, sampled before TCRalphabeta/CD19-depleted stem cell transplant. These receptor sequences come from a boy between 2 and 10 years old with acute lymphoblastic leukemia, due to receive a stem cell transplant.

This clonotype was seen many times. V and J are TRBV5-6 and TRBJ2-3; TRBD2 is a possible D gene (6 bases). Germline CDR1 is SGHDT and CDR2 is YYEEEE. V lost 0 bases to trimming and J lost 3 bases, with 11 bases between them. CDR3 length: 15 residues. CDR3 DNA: TGTGCCAGCAGCTTGGATCTAGCGAGAACAGATACGCAGTATTTT. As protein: CASSLDLARTDTQYF.

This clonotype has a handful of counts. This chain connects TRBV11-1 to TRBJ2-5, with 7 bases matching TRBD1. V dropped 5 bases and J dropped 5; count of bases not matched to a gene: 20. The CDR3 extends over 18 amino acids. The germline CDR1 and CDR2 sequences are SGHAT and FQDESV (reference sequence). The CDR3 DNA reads TGTGCCAGCAGCCTAAAAGGATCCCGACAGGGCGTGGAGGAGACCCAGTACTTC. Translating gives CASSLKGSRQGVEETQYF.

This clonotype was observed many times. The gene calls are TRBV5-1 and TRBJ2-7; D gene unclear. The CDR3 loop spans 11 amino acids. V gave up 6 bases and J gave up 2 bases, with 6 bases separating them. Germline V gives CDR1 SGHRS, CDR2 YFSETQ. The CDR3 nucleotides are TGCGCCAGCAATGGGGCCTACGAGCAGTACTTC. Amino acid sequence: CASNGAYEQYF.

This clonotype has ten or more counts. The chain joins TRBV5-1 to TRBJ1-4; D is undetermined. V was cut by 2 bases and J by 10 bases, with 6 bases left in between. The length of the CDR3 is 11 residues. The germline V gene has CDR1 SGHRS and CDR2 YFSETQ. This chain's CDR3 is CASSLEGKLFF. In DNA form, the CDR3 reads TGCGCCAGCAGCTTAGAGGGAAAACTGTTTTTT. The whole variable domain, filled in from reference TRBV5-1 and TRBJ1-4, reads KAGVTQTPRYLIKTRGQQVTLSCSPISGHRSVSWYQQTPGQGLQFLFEYFSETQRNKGNFPGRFSGRQFSNSRSEMNVSTLELGDSALYLCASSLEGKLFFGSGTQLSVL.

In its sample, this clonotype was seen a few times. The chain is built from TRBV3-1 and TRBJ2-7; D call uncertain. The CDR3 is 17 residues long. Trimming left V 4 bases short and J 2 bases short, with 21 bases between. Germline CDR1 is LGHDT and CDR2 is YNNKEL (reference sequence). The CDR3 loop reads CASSRKKRFDGAYEQYF. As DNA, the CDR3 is TGTGCCAGCAGCCGAAAGAAAAGGTTCGACGGAGCCTACGAGCAGTACTTC.

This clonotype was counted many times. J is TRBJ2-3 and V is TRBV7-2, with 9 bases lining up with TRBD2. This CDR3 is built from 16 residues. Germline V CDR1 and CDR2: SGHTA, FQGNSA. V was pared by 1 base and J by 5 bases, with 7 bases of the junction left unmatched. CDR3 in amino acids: CASSLVLRGGGDTQYF. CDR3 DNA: TGTGCCAGCAGCTTAGTACTGCGGGGGGGCGGAGATACGCAGTATTTT.

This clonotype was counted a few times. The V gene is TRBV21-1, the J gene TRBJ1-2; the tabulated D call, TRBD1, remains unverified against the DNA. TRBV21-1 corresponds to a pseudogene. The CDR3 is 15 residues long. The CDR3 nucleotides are TGTGCCAGCAGCAAAGGACAGAGAAGGGGGAAGGGCTACACCTTC. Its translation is CASSKGQRRGKGYTF.

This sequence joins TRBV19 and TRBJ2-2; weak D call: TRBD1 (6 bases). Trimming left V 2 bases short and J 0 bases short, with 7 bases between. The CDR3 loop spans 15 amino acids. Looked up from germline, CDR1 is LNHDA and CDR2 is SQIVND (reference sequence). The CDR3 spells CASSIKGANTGELFF. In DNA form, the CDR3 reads TGTGCCAGTAGTATAAAGGGGGCGAACACCGGGGAGCTGTTTTTT.

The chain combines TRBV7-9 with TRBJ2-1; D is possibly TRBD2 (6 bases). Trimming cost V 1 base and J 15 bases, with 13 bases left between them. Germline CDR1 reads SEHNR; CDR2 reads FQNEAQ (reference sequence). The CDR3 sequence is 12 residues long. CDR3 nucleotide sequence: TGTGCCAGCAGCTTAGGGCCCGAGGAGGGGTTCTTC. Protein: CASSLGPEEGFF.

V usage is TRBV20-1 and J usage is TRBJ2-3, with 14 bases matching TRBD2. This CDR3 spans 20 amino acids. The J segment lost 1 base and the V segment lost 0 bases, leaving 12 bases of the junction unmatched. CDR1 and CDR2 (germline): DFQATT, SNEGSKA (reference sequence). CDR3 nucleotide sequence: TGCAGTGCTAGAGACCTTCGGACTAGCGGGGGGCCCTGGGGCACAGATACGCAGTATTTT. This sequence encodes CSARDLRTSGGPWGTDTQYF.